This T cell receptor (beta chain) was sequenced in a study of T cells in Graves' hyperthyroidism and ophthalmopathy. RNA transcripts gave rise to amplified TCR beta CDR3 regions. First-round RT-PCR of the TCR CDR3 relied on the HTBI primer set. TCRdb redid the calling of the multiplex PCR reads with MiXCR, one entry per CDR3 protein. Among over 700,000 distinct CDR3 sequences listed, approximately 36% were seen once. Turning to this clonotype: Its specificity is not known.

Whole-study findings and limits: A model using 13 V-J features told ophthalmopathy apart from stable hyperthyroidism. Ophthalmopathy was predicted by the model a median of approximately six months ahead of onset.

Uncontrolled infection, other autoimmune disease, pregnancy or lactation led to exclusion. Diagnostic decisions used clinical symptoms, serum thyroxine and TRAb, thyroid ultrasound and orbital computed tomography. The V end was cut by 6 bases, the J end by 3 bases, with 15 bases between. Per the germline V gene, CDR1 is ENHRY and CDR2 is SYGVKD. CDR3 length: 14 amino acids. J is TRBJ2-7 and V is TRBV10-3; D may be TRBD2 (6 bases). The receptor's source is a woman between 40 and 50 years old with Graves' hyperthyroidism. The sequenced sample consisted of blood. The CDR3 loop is CAISKRGTGYEQYF. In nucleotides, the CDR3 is TGTGCCATCAGCAAACGGGGGACGGGCTACGAGCAGTACTTC.